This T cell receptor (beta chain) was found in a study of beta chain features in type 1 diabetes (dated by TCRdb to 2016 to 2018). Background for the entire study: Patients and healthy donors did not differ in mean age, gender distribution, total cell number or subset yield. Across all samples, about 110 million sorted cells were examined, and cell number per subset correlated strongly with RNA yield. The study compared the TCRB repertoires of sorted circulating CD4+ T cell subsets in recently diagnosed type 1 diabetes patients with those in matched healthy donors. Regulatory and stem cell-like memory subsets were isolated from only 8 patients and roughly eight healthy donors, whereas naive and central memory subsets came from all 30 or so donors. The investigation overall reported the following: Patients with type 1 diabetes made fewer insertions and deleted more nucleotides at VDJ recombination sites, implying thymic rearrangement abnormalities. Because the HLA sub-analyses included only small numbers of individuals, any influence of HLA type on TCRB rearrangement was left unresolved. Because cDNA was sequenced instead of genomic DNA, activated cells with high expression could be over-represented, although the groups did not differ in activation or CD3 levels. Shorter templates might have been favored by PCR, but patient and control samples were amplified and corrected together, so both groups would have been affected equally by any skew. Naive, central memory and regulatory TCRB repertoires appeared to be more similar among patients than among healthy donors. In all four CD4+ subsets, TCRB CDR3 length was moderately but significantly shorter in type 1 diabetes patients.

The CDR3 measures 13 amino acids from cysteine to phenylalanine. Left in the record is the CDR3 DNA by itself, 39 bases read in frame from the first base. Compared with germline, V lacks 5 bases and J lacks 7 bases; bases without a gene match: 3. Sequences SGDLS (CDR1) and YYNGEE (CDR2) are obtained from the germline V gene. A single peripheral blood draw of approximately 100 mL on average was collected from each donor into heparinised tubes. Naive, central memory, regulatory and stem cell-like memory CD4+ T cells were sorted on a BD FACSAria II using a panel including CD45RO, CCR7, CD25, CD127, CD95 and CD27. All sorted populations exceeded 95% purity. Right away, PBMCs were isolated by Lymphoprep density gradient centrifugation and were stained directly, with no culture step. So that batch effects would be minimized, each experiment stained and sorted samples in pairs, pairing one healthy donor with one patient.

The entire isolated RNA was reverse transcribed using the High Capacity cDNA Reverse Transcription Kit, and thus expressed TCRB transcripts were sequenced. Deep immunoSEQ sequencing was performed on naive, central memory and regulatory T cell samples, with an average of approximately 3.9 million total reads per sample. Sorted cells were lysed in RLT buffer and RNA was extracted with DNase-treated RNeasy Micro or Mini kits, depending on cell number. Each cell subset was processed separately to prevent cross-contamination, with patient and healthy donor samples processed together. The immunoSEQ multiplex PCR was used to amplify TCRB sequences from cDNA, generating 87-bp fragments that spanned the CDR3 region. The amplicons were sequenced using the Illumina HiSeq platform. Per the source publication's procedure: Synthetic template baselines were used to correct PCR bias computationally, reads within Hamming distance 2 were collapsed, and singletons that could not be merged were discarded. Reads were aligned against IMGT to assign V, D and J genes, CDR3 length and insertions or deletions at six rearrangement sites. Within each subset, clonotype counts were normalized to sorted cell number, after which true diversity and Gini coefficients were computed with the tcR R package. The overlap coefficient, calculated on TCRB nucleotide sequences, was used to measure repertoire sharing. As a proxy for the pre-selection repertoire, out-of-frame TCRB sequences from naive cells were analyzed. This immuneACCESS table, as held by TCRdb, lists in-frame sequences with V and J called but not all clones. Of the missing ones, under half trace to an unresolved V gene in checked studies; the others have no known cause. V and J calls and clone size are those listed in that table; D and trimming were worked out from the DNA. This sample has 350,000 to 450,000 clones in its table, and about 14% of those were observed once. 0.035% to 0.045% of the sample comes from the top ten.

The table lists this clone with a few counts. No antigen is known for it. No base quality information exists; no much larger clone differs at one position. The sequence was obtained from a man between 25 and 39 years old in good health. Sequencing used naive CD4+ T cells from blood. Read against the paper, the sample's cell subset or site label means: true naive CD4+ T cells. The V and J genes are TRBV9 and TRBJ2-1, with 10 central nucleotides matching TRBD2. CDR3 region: CASRGLASNEQFF. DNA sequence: TGTGCCAGCAGGGGACTAGCGTCGAATGAGCAGTTCTTC.